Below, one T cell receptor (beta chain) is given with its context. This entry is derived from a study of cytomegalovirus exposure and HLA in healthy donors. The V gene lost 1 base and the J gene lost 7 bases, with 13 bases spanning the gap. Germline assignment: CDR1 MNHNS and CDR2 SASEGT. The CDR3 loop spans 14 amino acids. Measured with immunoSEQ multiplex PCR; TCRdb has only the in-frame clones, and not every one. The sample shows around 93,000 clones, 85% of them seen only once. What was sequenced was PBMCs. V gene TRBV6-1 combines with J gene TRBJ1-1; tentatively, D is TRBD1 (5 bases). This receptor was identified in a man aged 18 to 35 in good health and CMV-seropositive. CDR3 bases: TGTGCCAGCAGTGAAGATTTTGGAACAGGTGAAGCTTTCTTT. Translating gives CASSEDFGTGEAFF.